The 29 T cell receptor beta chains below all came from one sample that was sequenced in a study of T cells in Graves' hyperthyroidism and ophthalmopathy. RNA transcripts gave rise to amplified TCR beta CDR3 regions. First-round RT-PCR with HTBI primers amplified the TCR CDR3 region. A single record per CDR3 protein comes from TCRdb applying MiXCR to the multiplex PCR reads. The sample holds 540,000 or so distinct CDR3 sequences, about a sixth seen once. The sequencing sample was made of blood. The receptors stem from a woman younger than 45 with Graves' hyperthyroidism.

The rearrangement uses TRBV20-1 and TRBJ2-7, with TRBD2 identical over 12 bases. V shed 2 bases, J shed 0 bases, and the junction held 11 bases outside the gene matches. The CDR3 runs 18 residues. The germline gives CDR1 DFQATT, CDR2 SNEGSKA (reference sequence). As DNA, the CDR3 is TGCAGTGCTAGAAGCCGACTAGCGGGAGTTGGAGCCTCCTACGAGCAGTACTTC. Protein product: CSARSRLAGVGASYEQYF.

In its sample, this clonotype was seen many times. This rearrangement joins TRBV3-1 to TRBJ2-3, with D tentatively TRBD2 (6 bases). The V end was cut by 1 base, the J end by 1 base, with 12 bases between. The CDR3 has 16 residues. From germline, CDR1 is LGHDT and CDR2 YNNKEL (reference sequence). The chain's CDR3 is CASSQVGGSGTDTQYF. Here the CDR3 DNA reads TGTGCCAGCAGCCAAGTAGGAGGGAGTGGCACAGATACGCAGTATTTT.

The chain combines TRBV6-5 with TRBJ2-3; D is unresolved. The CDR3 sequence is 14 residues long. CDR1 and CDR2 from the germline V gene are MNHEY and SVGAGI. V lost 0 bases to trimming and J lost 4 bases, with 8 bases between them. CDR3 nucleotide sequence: TGTGCCAGCAGTTACTCGAATTCAGCAGATACGCAGTATTTT. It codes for CASSYSNSADTQYF.

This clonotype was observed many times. For the CDR3, the DNA is TGTGCCAGCAGTGAGTCGTATCAGGGGGCACCCCCGTTCTTC. Translation gives CASSESYQGAPPFF. The chain carries TRBV2 and TRBJ2-1; 8 positions agree with TRBD1. The J segment lost 15 bases and the V segment lost 3 bases, leaving 13 bases of the junction unmatched. The CDR3 has 14 amino acids. Germline CDR1 and CDR2: SNHLY and FYNNEI.

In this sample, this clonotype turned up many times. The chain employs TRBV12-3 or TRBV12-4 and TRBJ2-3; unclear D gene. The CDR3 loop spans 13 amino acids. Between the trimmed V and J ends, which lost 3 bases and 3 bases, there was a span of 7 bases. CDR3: CASSFFGTDTQYF. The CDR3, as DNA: TGTGCCAGCAGTTTTTTCGGTACAGATACGCAGTATTTT.

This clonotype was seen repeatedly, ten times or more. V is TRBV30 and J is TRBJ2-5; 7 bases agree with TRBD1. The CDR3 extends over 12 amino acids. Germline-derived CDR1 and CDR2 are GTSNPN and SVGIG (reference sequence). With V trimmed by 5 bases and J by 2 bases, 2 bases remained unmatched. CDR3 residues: CAWEQGQETQYF. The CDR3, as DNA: TGTGCCTGGGAACAGGGGCAAGAGACCCAGTACTTC.

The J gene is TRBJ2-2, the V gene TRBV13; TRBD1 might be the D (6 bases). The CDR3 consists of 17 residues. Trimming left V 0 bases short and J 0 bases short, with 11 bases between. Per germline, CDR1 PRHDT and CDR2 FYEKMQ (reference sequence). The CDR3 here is CASSLGTGTSNTGELFF. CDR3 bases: TGTGCCAGCAGCTTAGGGACAGGAACCTCGAACACCGGGGAGCTGTTTTTT.

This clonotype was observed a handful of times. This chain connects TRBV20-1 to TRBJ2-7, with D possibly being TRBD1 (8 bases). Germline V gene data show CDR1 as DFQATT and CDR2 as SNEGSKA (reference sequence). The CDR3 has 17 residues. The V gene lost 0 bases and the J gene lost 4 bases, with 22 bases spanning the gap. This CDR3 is CSARDEGRTGRAYEQYF. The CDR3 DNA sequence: TGCAGTGCTAGAGACGAAGGGAGGACAGGGAGGGCTTACGAGCAGTACTTC.

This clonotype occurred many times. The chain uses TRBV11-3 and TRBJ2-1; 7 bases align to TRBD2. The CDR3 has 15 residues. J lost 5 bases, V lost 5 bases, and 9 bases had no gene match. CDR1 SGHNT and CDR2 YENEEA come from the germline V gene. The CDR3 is CASSPRLADNNEQFF. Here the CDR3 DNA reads TGTGCCAGCAGCCCACGACTAGCAGACAACAATGAGCAGTTCTTC.

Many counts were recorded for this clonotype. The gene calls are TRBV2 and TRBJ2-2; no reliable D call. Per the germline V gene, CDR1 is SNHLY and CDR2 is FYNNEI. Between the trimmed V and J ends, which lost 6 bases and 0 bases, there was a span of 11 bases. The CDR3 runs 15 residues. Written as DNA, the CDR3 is TGTGCCAGCAGCCCTCTCAACGCGAACACCGGGGAGCTGTTTTTT. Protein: CASSPLNANTGELFF.

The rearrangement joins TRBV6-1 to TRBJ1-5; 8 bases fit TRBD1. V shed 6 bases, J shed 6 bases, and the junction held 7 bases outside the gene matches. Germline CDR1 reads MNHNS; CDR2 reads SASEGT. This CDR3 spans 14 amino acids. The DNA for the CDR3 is TGTGCCAGCAGGGGAGCAGGGGGCTCTCAGCCCCAGCATTTT. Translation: CASRGAGGSQPQHF.

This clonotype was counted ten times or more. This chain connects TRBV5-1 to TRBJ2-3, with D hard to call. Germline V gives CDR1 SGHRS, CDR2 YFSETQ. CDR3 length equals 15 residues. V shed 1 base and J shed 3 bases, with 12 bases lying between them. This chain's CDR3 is CASSLLSPLTDTQYF. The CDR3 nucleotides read TGCGCCAGCAGCTTGTTGTCCCCTTTAACAGATACGCAGTATTTT.

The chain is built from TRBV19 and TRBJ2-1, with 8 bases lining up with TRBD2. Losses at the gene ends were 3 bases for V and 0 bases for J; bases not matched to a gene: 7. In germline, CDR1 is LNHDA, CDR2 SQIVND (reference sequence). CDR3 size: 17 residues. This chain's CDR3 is CASSIGALAGSYNEQFF. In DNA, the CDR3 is TGTGCCAGTAGTATTGGTGCCCTAGCGGGCTCCTACAATGAGCAGTTCTTC. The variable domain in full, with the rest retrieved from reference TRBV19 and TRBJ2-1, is DGGITQSPKYLFRKEGQNVTLSCEQNLNHDAMYWYRQDPGQGLRLIYYSQIVNDFQKGDIAEGYSVSREKKESFPLTVTSAQKNPTAFYLCASSIGALAGSYNEQFFGPGTRLTVL.

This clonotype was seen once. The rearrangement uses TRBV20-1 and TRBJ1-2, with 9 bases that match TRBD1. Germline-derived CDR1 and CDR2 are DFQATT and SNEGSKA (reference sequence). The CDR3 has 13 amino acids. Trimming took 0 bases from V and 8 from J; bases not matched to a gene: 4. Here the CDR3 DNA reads TGCAGTGCTAGAGATACAGGGGGCGGAGGCTACACCTTC. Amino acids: CSARDTGGGGYTF.

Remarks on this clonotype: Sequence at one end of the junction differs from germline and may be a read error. CDR3 sequence reads: CASSESGPYSMNF. CDR3 bases: TGTGCCAGCAGTGAAAGCGGACCCTATAGTATGAACTTC. The V call is TRBV2, the J call TRBJ2-5, with a possible D match to TRBD2 (5 bases). The CDR3 totals 13 residues. Per the germline V gene, CDR1 is SNHLY and CDR2 is FYNNEI.

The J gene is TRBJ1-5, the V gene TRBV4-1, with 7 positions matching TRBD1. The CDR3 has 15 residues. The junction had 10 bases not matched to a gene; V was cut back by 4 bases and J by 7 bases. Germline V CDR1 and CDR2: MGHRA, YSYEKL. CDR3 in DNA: TGCGCCAGCAGCCCCTCGACAGGGTTTGGACAGCCCCAGCATTTT. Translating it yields CASSPSTGFGQPQHF.

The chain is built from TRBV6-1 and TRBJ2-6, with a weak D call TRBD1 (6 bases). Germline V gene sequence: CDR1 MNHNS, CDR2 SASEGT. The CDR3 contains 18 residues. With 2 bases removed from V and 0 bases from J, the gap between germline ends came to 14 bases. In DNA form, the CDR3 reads TGTGCCAGCAGTGAAATTCCCCAGGGGAGCTCTGGGGCCAACGTCCTGACTTTC. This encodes CASSEIPQGSSGANVLTF.

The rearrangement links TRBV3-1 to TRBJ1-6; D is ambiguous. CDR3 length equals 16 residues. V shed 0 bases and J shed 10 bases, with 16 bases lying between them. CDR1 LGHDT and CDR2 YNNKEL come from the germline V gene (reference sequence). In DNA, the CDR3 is TGTGCCAGCAGCCAAGATCCTGCCAGAATGCACTCACCCCTCCACTTT. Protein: CASSQDPARMHSPLHF.

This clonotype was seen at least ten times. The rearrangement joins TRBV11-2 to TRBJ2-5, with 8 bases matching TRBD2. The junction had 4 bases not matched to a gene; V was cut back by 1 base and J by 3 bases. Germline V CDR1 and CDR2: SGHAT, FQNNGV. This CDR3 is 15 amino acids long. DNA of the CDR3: TGTGCCAGCAGCTTAGTTCCGGGAGGGGAAGAGACCCAGTACTTC. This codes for CASSLVPGGEETQYF.

DNA for the CDR3: TGCGCCAGCAGCCAAGTTCAGGGGACTAATGAAAAACTGTTTTTT. Protein product: CASSQVQGTNEKLFF. V usage is TRBV4-1 and J usage is TRBJ1-4, with D possibly TRBD1 on 6 matching bases. Trimming took off 1 base at V and 2 bases at J, with 8 bases between the two ends. The CDR3 has 15 amino acids. Germline CDR1 MGHRA, CDR2 YSYEKL.

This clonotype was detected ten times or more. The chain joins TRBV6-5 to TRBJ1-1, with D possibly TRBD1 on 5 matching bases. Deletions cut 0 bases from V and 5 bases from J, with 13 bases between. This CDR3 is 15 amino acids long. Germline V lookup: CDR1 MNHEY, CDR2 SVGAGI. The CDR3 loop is CASSYSRQGRTEAFF. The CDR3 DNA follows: TGTGCCAGCAGTTACTCGAGGCAGGGCCGTACTGAAGCTTTCTTT.

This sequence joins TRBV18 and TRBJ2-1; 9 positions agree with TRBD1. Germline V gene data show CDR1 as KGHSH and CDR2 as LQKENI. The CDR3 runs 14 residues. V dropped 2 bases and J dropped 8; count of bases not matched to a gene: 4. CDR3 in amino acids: CASSPGQGSDEQFF. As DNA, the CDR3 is TGTGCCAGCTCACCAGGACAGGGGAGCGATGAGCAGTTCTTC.

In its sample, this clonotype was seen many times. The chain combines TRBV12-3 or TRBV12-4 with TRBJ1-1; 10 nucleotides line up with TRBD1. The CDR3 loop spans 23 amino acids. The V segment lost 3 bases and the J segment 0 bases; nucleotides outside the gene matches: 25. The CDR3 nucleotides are TGTGCCAGCAGTTTTTACATCCCCATGTGGGACAGGGGCCCGAGGGGCATGAACACTGAAGCTTTCTTT. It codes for CASSFYIPMWDRGPRGMNTEAFF.

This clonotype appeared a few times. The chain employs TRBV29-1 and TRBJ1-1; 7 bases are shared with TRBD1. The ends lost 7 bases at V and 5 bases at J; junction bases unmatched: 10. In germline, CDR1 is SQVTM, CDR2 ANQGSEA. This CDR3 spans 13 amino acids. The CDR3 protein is CSGGTGARTEAFF. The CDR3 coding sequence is TGCAGCGGCGGAACAGGGGCTAGGACTGAAGCTTTCTTT.

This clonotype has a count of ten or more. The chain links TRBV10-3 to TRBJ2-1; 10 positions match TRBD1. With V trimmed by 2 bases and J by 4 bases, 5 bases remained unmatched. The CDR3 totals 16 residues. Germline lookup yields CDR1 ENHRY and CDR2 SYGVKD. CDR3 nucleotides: TGTGCCATCAGTGAGGCAGACAGGGGGCCTTACAATGAGCAGTTCTTC. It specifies CAISEADRGPYNEQFF.

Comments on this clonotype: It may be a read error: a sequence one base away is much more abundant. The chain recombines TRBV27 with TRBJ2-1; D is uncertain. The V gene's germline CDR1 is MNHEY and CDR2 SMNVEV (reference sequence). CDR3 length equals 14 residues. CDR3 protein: CASNLFSTYNEQFF. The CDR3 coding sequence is TGTGCCAGCAATTTATTCTCTACCTACAATGAGCAGTTCTTC.

This CDR3 reads CASSFKWSSYEQYF. CDR3 coding DNA: TGTGCCAGCAGCTTTAAATGGAGCTCCTACGAGCAGTACTTC. This chain links TRBV5-5 with TRBJ2-7; no definite D call. Trimming stripped 2 bases from V and 0 bases from J, with 9 bases between. This CDR3 is 14 amino acids long. Germline lookup yields CDR1 SGHKS and CDR2 YYEKEE (reference sequence).

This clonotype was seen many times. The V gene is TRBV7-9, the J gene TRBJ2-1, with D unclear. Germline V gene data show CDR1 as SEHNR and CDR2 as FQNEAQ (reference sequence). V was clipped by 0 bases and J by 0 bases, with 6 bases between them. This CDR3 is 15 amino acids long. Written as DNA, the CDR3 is TGTGCCAGCAGCTTAGCCAGGAGCTCCTACAATGAGCAGTTCTTC. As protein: CASSLARSSYNEQFF. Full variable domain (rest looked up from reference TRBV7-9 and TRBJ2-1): DTGVSQNPRHKITKRGQNVTFRCDPISEHNRLYWYRQTLGQGPEFLTYFQNEAQLEKSRLLSDRFSAERPKGSFSTLEIQRTEQGDSAMYLCASSLARSSYNEQFFGPGTRLTVL.

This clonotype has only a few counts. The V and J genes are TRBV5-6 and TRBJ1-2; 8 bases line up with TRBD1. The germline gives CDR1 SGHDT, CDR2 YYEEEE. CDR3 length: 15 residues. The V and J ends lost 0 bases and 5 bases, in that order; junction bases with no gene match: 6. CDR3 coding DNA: TGTGCCAGCAGCTTGGGAGGACAGGGTCGATATGGCTACACCTTC. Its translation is CASSLGGQGRYGYTF. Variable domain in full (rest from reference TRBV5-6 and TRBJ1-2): DAGVTQSPTHLIKTRGQQVTLRCSPKSGHDTVSWYQQALGQGPQFIFQYYEEEERQRGNFPDRFSGHQFPNYSSELNVNALLLGDSALYLCASSLGGQGRYGYTFGSGTRLTVV.